This T cell receptor beta chain was found in a study of T cells in Graves' hyperthyroidism and ophthalmopathy. Background on the study: Upon initial diagnosis and before any treatment, peripheral blood was collected. Study-wide points: The blood repertoire included most of the expanded thyroid clonotypes above 0.001.

RNA transcripts yielded amplified TCR beta CDR3 regions. The HTBI primer set drove a first-round RT-PCR of the TCR CDR3. Using its own MiXCR run on the multiplex PCR reads, TCRdb lists one record per CDR3 protein. This table holds about 560,000 distinct CDR3 sequences, around 15% found once. Germline CDR1 SNHLY, CDR2 FYNNEI. This CDR3 has 14 amino acids. The V segment lost 7 bases and the J segment 5 bases; nucleotides outside the gene matches: 10. Patients were aged 18 to 65, had disease duration under 2 months, and had newly diagnosed hyperthyroidism. The diagnostic basis comprised clinical symptoms, serum thyroxine and TRAb, thyroid ultrasound and orbital computed tomography. On this clonotype: The antigen is not known.

The sequence came from a young woman with Graves' hyperthyroidism. The chain employs TRBV2 and TRBJ2-7, with 8 bases lining up with TRBD1. The sequenced sample was blood. The CDR3 sequence: CASKSHRGTHEQYF. The CDR3 region has the DNA TGTGCCAGCAAATCGCACAGGGGGACCCACGAGCAGTACTTC.